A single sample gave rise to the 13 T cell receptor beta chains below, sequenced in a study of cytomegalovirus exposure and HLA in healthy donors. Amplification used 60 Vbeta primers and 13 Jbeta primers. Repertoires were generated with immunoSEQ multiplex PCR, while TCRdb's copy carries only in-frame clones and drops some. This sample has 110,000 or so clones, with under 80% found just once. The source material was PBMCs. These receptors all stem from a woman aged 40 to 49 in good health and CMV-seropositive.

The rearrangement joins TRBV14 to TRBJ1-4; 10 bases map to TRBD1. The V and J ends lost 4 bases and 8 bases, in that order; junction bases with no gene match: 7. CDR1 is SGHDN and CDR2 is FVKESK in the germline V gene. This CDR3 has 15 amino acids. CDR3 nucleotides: TGTGCCAGCAGCCGAGACAGGGGGCGAAAGGAAAAACTGTTTTTT. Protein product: CASSRDRGRKEKLFF.

In DNA form, the CDR3 reads TGTGCCAGCAGCTTAGCGACTAGCGGGGGACTCTACAATGAGCAGTTCTTC. Protein: CASSLATSGGLYNEQFF. J is TRBJ2-1 and V is TRBV11-3, with 12 positions matching TRBD2. The CDR3 has 17 residues. V shed 1 base and J 3 bases; nucleotides not matched to a gene: 4. The germline gives CDR1 SGHNT, CDR2 YENEEA.

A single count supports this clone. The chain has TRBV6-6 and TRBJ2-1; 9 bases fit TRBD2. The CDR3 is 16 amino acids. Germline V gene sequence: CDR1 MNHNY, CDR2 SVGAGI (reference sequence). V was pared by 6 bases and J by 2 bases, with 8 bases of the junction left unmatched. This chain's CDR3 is CASRRLAATAYNEQFF. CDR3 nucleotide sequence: TGTGCCAGCAGAAGACTAGCGGCTACCGCCTACAATGAGCAGTTCTTC.

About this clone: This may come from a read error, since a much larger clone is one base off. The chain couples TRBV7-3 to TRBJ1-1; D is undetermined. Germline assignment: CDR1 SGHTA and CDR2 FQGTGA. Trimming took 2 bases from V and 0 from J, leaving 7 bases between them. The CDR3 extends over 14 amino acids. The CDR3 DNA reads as TGTGCCAGCAGCTTAGCCGGGGTGAACACTGAAGCTTTCTTT. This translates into CASSLAGVNTEAFF.

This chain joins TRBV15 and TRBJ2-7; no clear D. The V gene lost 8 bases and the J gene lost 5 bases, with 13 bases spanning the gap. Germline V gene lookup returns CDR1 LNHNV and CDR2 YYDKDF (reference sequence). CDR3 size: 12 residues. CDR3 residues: CATGTGVDEQYF. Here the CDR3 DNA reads TGTGCCACCGGTACGGGTGTGGACGAGCAGTACTTC.

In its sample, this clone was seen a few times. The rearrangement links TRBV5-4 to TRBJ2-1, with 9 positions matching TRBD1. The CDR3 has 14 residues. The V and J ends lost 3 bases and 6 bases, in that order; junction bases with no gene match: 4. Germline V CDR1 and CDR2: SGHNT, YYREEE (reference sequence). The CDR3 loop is CASSWDRVGNEQFF. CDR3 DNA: TGTGCCAGCAGCTGGGACAGGGTGGGCAATGAGCAGTTCTTC.

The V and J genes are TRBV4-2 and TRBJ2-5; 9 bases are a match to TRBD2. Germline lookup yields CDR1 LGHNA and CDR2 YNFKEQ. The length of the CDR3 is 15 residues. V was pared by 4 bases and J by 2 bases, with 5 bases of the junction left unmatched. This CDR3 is CASSRLAGSQETQYF. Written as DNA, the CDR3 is TGTGCCAGCAGCCGGCTAGCGGGATCACAAGAGACCCAGTACTTC.

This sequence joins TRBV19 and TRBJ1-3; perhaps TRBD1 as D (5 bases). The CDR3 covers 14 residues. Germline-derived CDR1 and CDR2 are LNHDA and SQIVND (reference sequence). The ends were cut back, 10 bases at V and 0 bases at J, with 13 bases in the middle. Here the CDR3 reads CATQAGGSGNTIYF. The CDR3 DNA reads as TGTGCCACCCAGGCGGGGGGCTCTGGAAACACCATATATTTT.

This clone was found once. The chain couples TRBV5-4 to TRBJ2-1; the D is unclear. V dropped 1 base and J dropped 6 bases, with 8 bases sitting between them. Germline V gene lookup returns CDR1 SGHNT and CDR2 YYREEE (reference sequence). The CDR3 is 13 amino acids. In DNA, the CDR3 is TGTGCCAGCAGCTTGTCCCACAGCAATGAGCAGTTCTTC. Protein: CASSLSHSNEQFF. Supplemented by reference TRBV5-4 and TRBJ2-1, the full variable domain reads ETGVTQSPTHLIKTRGQQVTLRCSSQSGHNTVSWYQQALGQGPQFIFQYYREEENGRGNFPPRFSGLQFPNYSSELNVNALELDDSALYLCASSLSHSNEQFFGPGTRLTVL.

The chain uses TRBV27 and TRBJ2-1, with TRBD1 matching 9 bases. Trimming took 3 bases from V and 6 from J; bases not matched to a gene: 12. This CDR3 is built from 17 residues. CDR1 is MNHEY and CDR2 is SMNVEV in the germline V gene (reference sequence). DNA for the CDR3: TGTGCCAGCAGTTTCGGACAGGGGCTTGGTATAGGCAATGAGCAGTTCTTC. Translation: CASSFGQGLGIGNEQFF.

The CDR3 protein is CASSPSGTGIEKLFF. Here the CDR3 DNA reads TGCGCCAGCAGCCCCTCGGGGACAGGGATTGAAAAACTGTTTTTT. V is TRBV4-1 and J is TRBJ1-4; TRBD1 agrees at 9 bases. The CDR3 has 15 residues. The V gene end was trimmed by 4 bases and the J gene end by 7 bases; junction bases not matched to a gene: 7. Per the germline V gene, CDR1 is MGHRA and CDR2 is YSYEKL.

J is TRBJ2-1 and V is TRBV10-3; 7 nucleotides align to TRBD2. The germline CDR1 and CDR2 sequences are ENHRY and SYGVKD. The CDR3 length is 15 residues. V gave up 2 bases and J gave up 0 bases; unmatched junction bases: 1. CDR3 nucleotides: TGTGCCATCAGTGAGCGGGAGGTCTCCTACAATGAGCAGTTCTTC. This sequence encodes CAISEREVSYNEQFF.

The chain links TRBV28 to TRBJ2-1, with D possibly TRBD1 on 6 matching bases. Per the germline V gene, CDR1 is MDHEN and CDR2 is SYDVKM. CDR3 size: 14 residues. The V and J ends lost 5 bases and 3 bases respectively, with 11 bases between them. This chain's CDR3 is CASSRTRGYNEQFF. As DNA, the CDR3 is TGTGCCAGCAGTAGGACCAGGGGCTACAATGAGCAGTTCTTC.